Listed below are T cell receptor beta chains from one sample, sequenced in a study of blood T cell repertoires in COVID-19. The method was immunoSEQ multiplex PCR; TCRdb's version includes in-frame clones alone and lacks a portion of them. The sample lists some 180,000 clones; around four fifths were seen once. The sequenced sample was peripheral blood. Every receptor here comes from a woman in her 70s who had recovered from COVID-19. CDR3s include the opening cysteine and the closing phenylalanine or tryptophan. A D gene is named only where the DNA matches it firmly. Clone size appears in some rows only: once, few, many, or a class for an expanded clone.

clone_size: -; v_call: TRBV5-1; d_call: TRBD1; j_call: TRBJ2-1; cdr3_aa: CASSSGTGYNEQFF; cdr3_nt: TGCGCCAGCAGCTCCGGGACAGGGTACAATGAGCAGTTCTTC
clone_size: -; v_call: TRBV20-1; d_call: -; j_call: TRBJ1-4; cdr3_aa: CSPASKEKLFF; cdr3_nt: TGCAGCCCAGCGTCTAAGGAAAAACTGTTTTTT
clone_size: -; v_call: TRBV4-1; d_call: -; j_call: TRBJ2-4; cdr3_aa: CASSQVGSIQYF; cdr3_nt: TGCGCCAGCAGCCAGGTGGGGAGCATTCAGTACTTC
clone_size: -; v_call: TRBV7-3; d_call: TRBD2; j_call: TRBJ2-1; cdr3_aa: CASSLRGEQLAGGAYNEQFF; cdr3_nt: TGTGCCAGCAGCCTTCGTGGGGAGCAACTAGCGGGAGGCGCCTACAATGAGCAGTTCTTC
clone_size: -; v_call: TRBV6-5; d_call: -; j_call: TRBJ1-6; cdr3_aa: CASRVTPRDSPLHF; cdr3_nt: TGTGCCAGCCGAGTTACCCCCAGGGATTCACCCCTCCACTTT
clone_size: once; v_call: TRBV7-3; d_call: TRBD1; j_call: TRBJ1-2; cdr3_aa: CASSLGQGDGYTF; cdr3_nt: TGTGCCAGCAGCTTAGGACAGGGGGATGGCTACACCTTC
clone_size: -; v_call: TRBV5-8; d_call: -; j_call: TRBJ1-3; cdr3_aa: CASSLAPGAGNTIYF; cdr3_nt: TGTGCCAGCAGCTTGGCGCCGGGAGCTGGAAACACCATATATTTT
clone_size: -; v_call: TRBV7-3; d_call: TRBD2; j_call: TRBJ2-3; cdr3_aa: CASRGLAEEGTDTQYF; cdr3_nt: TGTGCCAGCAGGGGACTAGCGGAGGAAGGGACAGATACGCAGTATTTT
clone_size: -; v_call: TRBV7-9; d_call: -; j_call: TRBJ2-7; cdr3_aa: CASSPYGSTGGQYF; cdr3_nt: TGTGCCAGCAGCCCCTATGGCAGTACCGGGGGGCAGTACTTC
clone_size: -; v_call: TRBV28; d_call: TRBD2; j_call: TRBJ2-4; cdr3_aa: CASRGSGAQNIQYF; cdr3_nt: TGTGCCAGCAGGGGGAGCGGGGCCCAAAACATTCAGTACTTC
clone_size: once; v_call: TRBV18; d_call: TRBD1; j_call: TRBJ2-1; cdr3_aa: CASSPDRGNEQFF; cdr3_nt: TGTGCCAGCTCACCGGACAGGGGTAATGAGCAGTTCTTC
clone_size: -; v_call: TRBV27; d_call: TRBD1; j_call: TRBJ1-1; cdr3_aa: CASSRQGMTEAFF; cdr3_nt: TGTGCCAGCAGCCGACAGGGGATGACTGAAGCTTTCTTT
clone_size: -; v_call: TRBV23-1; d_call: TRBD1; j_call: TRBJ2-1; cdr3_aa: CASSQAGTEHNEQFF; cdr3_nt: TGCGCCAGCAGTCAAGCCGGGACAGAGCACAATGAGCAGTTCTTC
clone_size: -; v_call: TRBV5-1; d_call: -; j_call: TRBJ2-2; cdr3_aa: CASSPRSANTGELFF; cdr3_nt: TGCGCCAGCAGCCCCAGGTCGGCGAACACCGGGGAGCTGTTTTTT
clone_size: -; v_call: TRBV25-1; d_call: TRBD1; j_call: TRBJ2-5; cdr3_aa: CASAHAGTEQETQYF; cdr3_nt: TGTGCCAGCGCCCACGCCGGGACAGAACAAGAGACCCAGTACTTC
clone_size: -; v_call: TRBV4-1; d_call: -; j_call: TRBJ2-5; cdr3_aa: CASSQSDYQETQYF; cdr3_nt: TGCGCCAGCAGCCAGTCGGACTACCAAGAGACCCAGTACTTC
clone_size: -; v_call: TRBV6-5; d_call: -; j_call: TRBJ2-7; cdr3_aa: CASSYSSQGGYEQYF; cdr3_nt: TGTGCCAGCAGTTACTCGAGCCAGGGGGGCTACGAGCAGTACTTC
clone_size: -; v_call: TRBV3-1/TRBV3-2; d_call: -; j_call: TRBJ1-2; cdr3_aa: CATGGASGYTF; cdr3_nt: TGTGCCACTGGGGGGGCGAGTGGCTACACCTTC
clone_size: -; v_call: TRBV7-9; d_call: -; j_call: TRBJ2-2; cdr3_aa: CASSPVGGLYTGELFF; cdr3_nt: TGTGCCAGCAGCCCGGTGGGGGGGCTTTACACCGGGGAGCTGTTTTTT
clone_size: -; v_call: TRBV5-1; d_call: TRBD2; j_call: TRBJ2-7; cdr3_aa: CASSLVSSGNLREQYF; cdr3_nt: TGCGCCAGCAGCTTGGTTTCTAGCGGGAACCTAAGGGAGCAGTACTTC
clone_size: -; v_call: TRBV7-9; d_call: -; j_call: TRBJ1-5; cdr3_aa: CASSLGQNSNQPQHF; cdr3_nt: TGTGCCAGCAGCTTAGGGCAAAATAGCAATCAGCCCCAGCATTTT
clone_size: -; v_call: TRBV29-1; d_call: TRBD1; j_call: TRBJ2-7; cdr3_aa: CSVERDRGLEQYF; cdr3_nt: TGCAGCGTTGAGAGGGACAGGGGTCTCGAGCAGTACTTC
clone_size: few; v_call: TRBV6-2/TRBV6-3; d_call: -; j_call: TRBJ2-5; cdr3_aa: CASSTHIGGETQYF; cdr3_nt: TGTGCCAGCAGCACACACATAGGAGGAGAGACCCAGTACTTC
clone_size: -; v_call: TRBV12-3/TRBV12-4; d_call: -; j_call: TRBJ1-1; cdr3_aa: CASSLLLGAEAFF; cdr3_nt: TGTGCCAGCAGTTTACTATTGGGAGCTGAAGCTTTCTTT
clone_size: -; v_call: TRBV19; d_call: TRBD1; j_call: TRBJ1-1; cdr3_aa: CASSPGGGWGEEAFF; cdr3_nt: TGTGCCAGTAGCCCAGGGGGCGGCTGGGGGGAGGAAGCTTTCTTT
clone_size: -; v_call: TRBV7-3; d_call: TRBD2; j_call: TRBJ2-7; cdr3_aa: CASSLGGSGSSYEQYF; cdr3_nt: TGTGCCAGCAGCCTCGGTGGTAGCGGGAGCTCCTACGAGCAGTACTTC
clone_size: -; v_call: TRBV7-9; d_call: -; j_call: TRBJ2-7; cdr3_aa: CASLPAGLTYEQYF; cdr3_nt: TGTGCCAGCCTCCCCGCAGGTCTGACGTACGAGCAGTACTTC
clone_size: -; v_call: TRBV6-2/TRBV6-3; d_call: -; j_call: TRBJ1-2; cdr3_aa: CASSYGGIYGYTF; cdr3_nt: TGTGCCAGCAGTTACGGAGGTATCTATGGCTACACCTTC
clone_size: -; v_call: TRBV5-1; d_call: TRBD1; j_call: TRBJ1-6; cdr3_aa: CASSGGQGGSYNSPLHF; cdr3_nt: TGCGCCAGCAGCGGGGGACAGGGCGGCTCCTATAATTCACCCCTCCACTTT
clone_size: -; v_call: TRBV5-1; d_call: -; j_call: TRBJ2-2; cdr3_aa: CASSFASGNTGELFF; cdr3_nt: TGCGCCAGCAGCTTCGCCAGCGGGAACACCGGGGAGCTGTTTTTT
clone_size: -; v_call: TRBV29-1; d_call: TRBD1; j_call: TRBJ1-1; cdr3_aa: CSVAGPGQGEAFF; cdr3_nt: TGCAGCGTTGCGGGACCTGGACAGGGGGAAGCTTTCTTT
clone_size: -; v_call: TRBV5-1; d_call: -; j_call: TRBJ2-2; cdr3_aa: CASSLSGNTGELFF; cdr3_nt: TGCGCCAGCAGCTTGTCAGGAAACACCGGGGAGCTGTTTTTT
clone_size: -; v_call: TRBV6-2/TRBV6-3; d_call: TRBD2; j_call: TRBJ2-7; cdr3_aa: CASSYSPTASGRLPYEQYF; cdr3_nt: TGTGCCAGCAGTTACTCACCAACCGCTAGCGGGAGGCTACCCTACGAGCAGTACTTC
clone_size: -; v_call: TRBV21-1; d_call: -; j_call: TRBJ2-5; cdr3_aa: CASSRGTSRETQYF; cdr3_nt: TGTGCCAGCAGCAGGGGGACTAGTCGGGAGACCCAGTACTTC
clone_size: -; v_call: TRBV9; d_call: TRBD2; j_call: TRBJ2-1; cdr3_aa: CASSAGLAGGRVDEQFF; cdr3_nt: TGTGCCAGCAGCGCGGGACTAGCGGGAGGGCGAGTGGATGAGCAGTTCTTC
clone_size: -; v_call: TRBV15; d_call: TRBD2; j_call: TRBJ2-1; cdr3_aa: CATSRDQLAGVGGNEQFF; cdr3_nt: TGTGCCACCAGCAGAGATCAACTAGCGGGAGTGGGTGGCAATGAGCAGTTCTTC
clone_size: -; v_call: TRBV6-2/TRBV6-3; d_call: TRBD2; j_call: TRBJ2-5; cdr3_aa: CASSYPQTRLAGGQETQYF; cdr3_nt: TGTGCCAGCAGTTACCCCCAGACTCGTCTAGCGGGAGGGCAAGAGACCCAGTACTTC
clone_size: -; v_call: TRBV15; d_call: TRBD2; j_call: TRBJ2-1; cdr3_aa: CATSRVALAGGGEQFF; cdr3_nt: TGTGCCACCAGCAGAGTGGCGCTAGCGGGAGGGGGTGAGCAGTTCTTC
clone_size: -; v_call: TRBV7-8; d_call: TRBD2; j_call: TRBJ2-5; cdr3_aa: CASSLVGLAAYQETQYF; cdr3_nt: TGTGCCAGCAGCTTAGTGGGGCTAGCGGCGTACCAAGAGACCCAGTACTTC
clone_size: -; v_call: TRBV7-9; d_call: -; j_call: TRBJ2-3; cdr3_aa: CASSLAGTTSTDTQYF; cdr3_nt: TGTGCCAGCAGCTTAGCCGGGACAACAAGCACAGATACGCAGTATTTT
clone_size: -; v_call: TRBV4-3; d_call: -; j_call: TRBJ1-1; cdr3_aa: CASSQDHLWGRGEAFF; cdr3_nt: TGCGCCAGCAGCCAAGATCACCTTTGGGGGAGGGGTGAAGCTTTCTTT
clone_size: -; v_call: TRBV6-6; d_call: TRBD1; j_call: TRBJ1-1; cdr3_aa: CASSSAPGTANTEAFF; cdr3_nt: TGTGCCAGCAGTTCAGCCCCGGGGACAGCGAACACTGAAGCTTTCTTT
clone_size: -; v_call: TRBV7-9; d_call: -; j_call: TRBJ2-5; cdr3_aa: CASSPPGGAAAQYF; cdr3_nt: TGTGCCAGCAGCCCCCCCGGTGGGGCAGCAGCCCAGTACTTC
clone_size: -; v_call: TRBV18; d_call: TRBD1; j_call: TRBJ1-5; cdr3_aa: CASSPWPGGDGNQPQHF; cdr3_nt: TGTGCCAGCTCACCATGGCCAGGGGGCGATGGCAATCAGCCCCAGCATTTT
clone_size: -; v_call: TRBV29-1; d_call: TRBD1; j_call: TRBJ1-2; cdr3_aa: CSVATGGVGYTF; cdr3_nt: TGCAGCGTTGCGACAGGGGGGGTTGGCTACACCTTC
clone_size: -; v_call: TRBV2; d_call: TRBD1; j_call: TRBJ1-2; cdr3_aa: CASRTTGGGYTF; cdr3_nt: TGTGCCAGCAGAACCACAGGGGGAGGCTACACCTTC
clone_size: -; v_call: TRBV11-1; d_call: TRBD1; j_call: TRBJ2-7; cdr3_aa: CASRQQGGGSYEQYF; cdr3_nt: TGTGCCAGCAGGCAACAGGGGGGAGGCTCCTACGAGCAGTACTTC
clone_size: -; v_call: TRBV19; d_call: -; j_call: TRBJ1-1; cdr3_aa: CASSTGSWTRAFF; cdr3_nt: TGTGCCAGTAGTACCGGTAGTTGGACACGGGCTTTCTTT
clone_size: -; v_call: TRBV15; d_call: TRBD1; j_call: TRBJ1-5; cdr3_aa: CATSRGGDRGQPQHF; cdr3_nt: TGTGCCACCAGCAGAGGGGGGGACAGGGGGCAGCCCCAGCATTTT
clone_size: -; v_call: TRBV6-2/TRBV6-3; d_call: TRBD1; j_call: TRBJ2-3; cdr3_aa: CASSYSTGVDTQYF; cdr3_nt: TGTGCCAGCAGTTACTCGACAGGGGTGGATACGCAGTATTTT
clone_size: few; v_call: TRBV19; d_call: TRBD2; j_call: TRBJ2-5; cdr3_aa: CASRDMGSGGGETQYF; cdr3_nt: TGTGCCAGTAGGGACATGGGTAGCGGGGGAGGGGAGACCCAGTACTTC
clone_size: -; v_call: TRBV19; d_call: -; j_call: TRBJ1-6; cdr3_aa: CASSTDSLNSPLHF; cdr3_nt: TGTGCCAGTAGTACAGACAGTCTTAATTCACCCCTCCACTTT
clone_size: few; v_call: TRBV4-1; d_call: TRBD2; j_call: TRBJ2-7; cdr3_aa: CASSHLAGGASYEQYF; cdr3_nt: TGCGCCAGCAGCCACCTAGCGGGAGGGGCCTCCTACGAGCAGTACTTC
clone_size: few; v_call: TRBV27; d_call: TRBD2; j_call: TRBJ2-1; cdr3_aa: CASSQTSGGAYGNEQFF; cdr3_nt: TGTGCCAGCAGCCAAACTAGCGGGGGGGCGTACGGCAATGAGCAGTTCTTC
clone_size: -; v_call: TRBV5-1; d_call: TRBD1; j_call: TRBJ1-2; cdr3_aa: CASSWQDRAGGYTF; cdr3_nt: TGCGCCAGCAGCTGGCAGGACAGGGCTGGTGGCTACACCTTC
clone_size: -; v_call: TRBV5-1; d_call: -; j_call: TRBJ1-4; cdr3_aa: CASSFYGGEKLFF; cdr3_nt: TGCGCCAGCAGCTTCTACGGGGGGGAAAAACTGTTTTTT
clone_size: -; v_call: TRBV11-2; d_call: TRBD1; j_call: TRBJ1-5; cdr3_aa: CASSLDGGGGGVPQHF; cdr3_nt: TGTGCCAGCAGCTTAGACGGAGGGGGCGGTGGGGTGCCCCAGCATTTT
clone_size: -; v_call: TRBV3-1/TRBV3-2; d_call: -; j_call: TRBJ2-7; cdr3_aa: CASSQAGREQYF; cdr3_nt: TGTGCCAGCAGCCAGGCAGGGCGGGAGCAGTACTTC
clone_size: -; v_call: TRBV30; d_call: -; j_call: TRBJ2-3; cdr3_aa: CAWMRVDTQYF; cdr3_nt: TGTGCCTGGATGAGAGTAGATACGCAGTATTTT